A selection of T cell receptor beta chains follows, all from one sample in a study of T cells in tuberculosis. Profiled with immunoSEQ multiplex PCR; TCRdb holds only in-frame clones, not every one. Among tens of thousands of clones listed, about 92% were seen once. The sequencing here drew on PBMCs, taken at tuberculosis diagnosis. Every receptor here comes from an adult with tuberculosis. CDR3s include the opening cysteine and the closing phenylalanine or tryptophan. Each record gives: D gene, V gene, J gene, clone size, CDR3 DNA, CDR3 protein. The D gene is left open where the match is weak. Not all rows give a size; the values are once, few, many and, for expanded clones, a class.

TRBD1,TRBV28,TRBJ1-1,NA,TGTGCCAGCCGGACAGGGTTGGACCTTTACACTGAAGCTTTCTTT,CASRTGLDLYTEAFF
TRBD1,TRBV25-1,TRBJ2-7,NA,TGTGCCAGCCTAGGACAGGGCGGCTACGAGCAGTACTTC,CASLGQGGYEQYF
TRBD2,TRBV4-2,TRBJ2-3,NA,TGTGCCAGCAGCCAAGGGACAAGCGGGGGGGCAGATACGCAGTATTTT,CASSQGTSGGADTQYF
TRBD1,TRBV19,TRBJ1-1,NA,TGTGCCAGTAGTTCAGCCCGCAGGGGGGTGAACACTGAAGCTTTCTTT,CASSSARRGVNTEAFF
NA,TRBV21-1,TRBJ1-2,NA,TGTGCCAGCAGCAAAGGTTTTGAGACAGGGAGTTGTCAAGGTGGCTACACCTTC,CASSKGFETGSCQGGYTF
TRBD2,TRBV14,TRBJ2-1,NA,TGTGCCAGCAGCCATGCCCCGGGACTAGCGGGGGACCCTTGGTATGAGCAGTTCTTC,CASSHAPGLAGDPWYEQFF
TRBD1,TRBV5-1,TRBJ1-2,once,TGCGCCAGCAGCTTGGACAGGGGTCGTGGCTACACCTTC,CASSLDRGRGYTF
TRBD1,TRBV7-2,TRBJ1-2,NA,TGTGCCAGCAGCCTCCGCTTAGACAGGGTCTATGGCTACACCTTC,CASSLRLDRVYGYTF
TRBD1,TRBV14,TRBJ1-1,NA,TGTGCCAGCAGCATAACAGGGGGCACTGAAGCTTTCTTT,CASSITGGTEAFF
NA,TRBV9,TRBJ1-1,NA,TGTGCCAGCAGCCCTATGGGGCAGTCAGCTTTCTTT,CASSPMGQSAFF
NA,TRBV6-4,TRBJ2-2,once,TGTGCCAGCAGTGAAGGGAGGAACACCGGGGAGCTGTTTTTT,CASSEGRNTGELFF
NA,TRBV7-8,TRBJ2-3,NA,TGTGCCAGCAGCTTAGTTCCGGGTAAACTAGTTCGGGATACGCAGTATTTT,CASSLVPGKLVRDTQYF
TRBD1,TRBV10-3,TRBJ2-7,NA,TGTGCCATCAGTAACAGGGGGCTTAACGAGCAGTACTTC,CAISNRGLNEQYF
TRBD1,TRBV9,TRBJ1-1,NA,TGTGCCAGCAGCGTGGGGACAGGTGAAGCTTTCTTT,CASSVGTGEAFF
NA,TRBV2,TRBJ2-6,NA,TGTGCCAGCAGACAGGGTTCTGGGGCCAACGTCCTGACTTTC,CASRQGSGANVLTF
NA,TRBV4-1,TRBJ1-5,NA,TGCGCCAGCAGCCAAGAGCCCTGGGACAAGAATCAGCCCCAGCATTTT,CASSQEPWDKNQPQHF
TRBD1,TRBV7-2,TRBJ1-2,once,TGTGCCAGCAGCCCCTGGACAGGTTATGGCTACACCTTC,CASSPWTGYGYTF
NA,TRBV15,TRBJ2-1,NA,TGTGCCACCAGCAGAGATCGGCCGGGGCAGTTCTTC,CATSRDRPGQFF
NA,TRBV5-1,TRBJ2-1,NA,TGCGCCAGCAGCCCTCCTGGAGTTGCTAGCGCTAACTACAATGAGCAGTTCTTC,CASSPPGVASANYNEQFF
NA,TRBV27,TRBJ2-1,once,TGTGCCAGCAGTTTAAATCAGGGCCGTGAGCAGTTCTTC,CASSLNQGREQFF
NA,TRBV5-1,TRBJ2-3,once,TGCGCCAGCAGCGTACAGGGAAAAGCCTCCACAGATACGCAGTATTTT,CASSVQGKASTDTQYF
NA,TRBV9,TRBJ1-1,NA,TGTGCCAGCAGCGTAGCTCTAACAACCCCAGCGGACACTGAAGCTTTCTTT,CASSVALTTPADTEAFF
TRBD1,TRBV6-1,TRBJ2-7,NA,TGTGCCAGCAGTGAAGCGACAGGGGGGGCGTCCTACGAGCAGTACTTC,CASSEATGGASYEQYF
TRBD2,TRBV7-3,TRBJ2-1,NA,TGTGCCAGCAGCTCCTTTGCTAGCGGGAGCTCCTACAATGAGCAGTTCTTC,CASSSFASGSSYNEQFF
NA,TRBV10-3,TRBJ2-1,NA,TGTGCCACGGGCGGGCGTGGCAATGAGCAGTTCTTC,CATGGRGNEQFF
TRBD2,TRBV7-3,TRBJ2-1,NA,TGTGCCAGCAGCTTAAGAGCGGGAGTTGGACATGAGCAGTTCTTC,CASSLRAGVGHEQFF
NA,TRBV30,TRBJ1-3,NA,TGTGCCCTCGGACAGTCTTCTGGAAACACCATATATTTT,CALGQSSGNTIYF
TRBD1,TRBV27,TRBJ2-7,once,TGTGCCAGCAGTTCGGTACAGGGGGCAGTGCAGTACTTC,CASSSVQGAVQYF
TRBD1,TRBV7-2,TRBJ1-6,NA,TGTGCCAGCAGCTTAGGATCGACAGGGGGTTATAATTCACCCCTCCACTTT,CASSLGSTGGYNSPLHF
TRBD1,TRBV5-1,TRBJ2-7,NA,TGCGCCAGCAGCTTAGGGACAGGAAGATACGAGCAGTACTTC,CASSLGTGRYEQYF
NA,TRBV19,TRBJ2-7,NA,TGTGCCAGTAGTATTCGTCCAGGCCCCCACGAGCAGTACTTC,CASSIRPGPHEQYF
TRBD2,TRBV19,TRBJ2-7,NA,TGTGCCAGTAGTAATGCGGGAGGATCCTCCTACGAGCAGTACTTC,CASSNAGGSSYEQYF
NA,TRBV6-1,TRBJ1-1,NA,TGTGCCAGCGGCAGGGCGAGAACTGAAGCTTTCTTT,CASGRARTEAFF
TRBD2,TRBV5-4,TRBJ2-3,NA,TGTGCCAGCAGTTCTAGCGGGGGCCAACGAGATACGCAGTATTTT,CASSSSGGQRDTQYF
NA,TRBV5-1,TRBJ1-1,NA,TGCGCCAGCAGCCCCGTTTTAGTGAAGAACACTGAAGCTTTCTTT,CASSPVLVKNTEAFF
NA,TRBV5-1,TRBJ2-1,NA,TGCGCCAGCAGCTTGGATATTGAGTCCCTAGCTGGAGAGCAGTTCTTC,CASSLDIESLAGEQFF
NA,TRBV18,TRBJ1-5,NA,TGTGCCAGCTCGGGGGGTGAAAATCAGCCCCAGCATTTT,CASSGGENQPQHF
TRBD2,TRBV2,TRBJ2-1,NA,TGTGCCAGCAGTGAACTAGCGGGGGCCTACAATGAGCAGTTCTTC,CASSELAGAYNEQFF
TRBD2,TRBV9,TRBJ2-1,NA,TGTGCCAGCAGCGGCCGACTAGCGGGAGACAACTTAAGCCCGAATGAGCAGTTCTTC,CASSGRLAGDNLSPNEQFF
TRBD1,TRBV4-3,TRBJ1-1,NA,TGCGCCAGCAGCCCAGCCGGGACAGGGTTGAACACTGAAGCTTTCTTT,CASSPAGTGLNTEAFF
NA,TRBV11-2,TRBJ1-6,NA,TGTGCCAGCAGCTTCGGAACTACGACAGGTCTACGATCACCCCTCCACTTT,CASSFGTTTGLRSPLHF
TRBD2,TRBV5-4,TRBJ2-3,few,TGTGCCAGCAGCTTGGGGGTGGAGAAGCGGGGGGCGTCAGGTACGCAGTATTTT,CASSLGVEKRGASGTQYF
NA,TRBV9,TRBJ1-4,NA,TGTGCCAGCAGCCCCGGGGGGCTGAGGGAAAAACTGTTTTTT,CASSPGGLREKLFF
TRBD2,TRBV27,TRBJ2-3,NA,TGTGCCAGCAAACTAGCGGGAGTAGAAGATACGCAGTATTTT,CASKLAGVEDTQYF
TRBD2,TRBV20-1,TRBJ2-7,NA,TGCAGTGCCGCGGGGGGCGAGCAGTACTTC,CSAAGGEQYF
TRBD1,TRBV28,TRBJ1-1,once,TGTGCCAGCAGTTCGGGACAGATGAACACTGAAGCTTTCTTT,CASSSGQMNTEAFF
TRBD1,TRBV19,TRBJ1-5,NA,TGTGCCAGTTCCGGGACAGGCAATCAGCCCCAGCATTTT,CASSGTGNQPQHF
TRBD1,TRBV4-3,TRBJ1-5,NA,TGCGCCAGCAGTCAGGGACAGGGGCTTAGCAATCAGCCCCAGCATTTT,CASSQGQGLSNQPQHF
TRBD1,TRBV19,TRBJ1-2,NA,TGTGCCAGTAGTGGAGGACAGGCCGCCCTCAACTATGGCTACACCTTC,CASSGGQAALNYGYTF
NA,TRBV27,TRBJ2-2,NA,TGTGCCAGCAGTTTCTTACAGGGTCGCACCGGGGAGCTGTTTTTT,CASSFLQGRTGELFF
NA,TRBV9,TRBJ2-1,NA,TGTGCCAGCAGCGCTCGGGGGTACTCCTACAATGAGCAGTTCTTC,CASSARGYSYNEQFF
NA,TRBV7-9,TRBJ2-1,NA,TGTGCCAGCAGCCTTAGGAGGGAGACAGTGAACTACAATGAGCAGTTCTTC,CASSLRRETVNYNEQFF
NA,TRBV19,TRBJ2-7,NA,TGTGCCAGTAGTAGCCGACACTACGAGCAGTACTTC,CASSSRHYEQYF
TRBD1,TRBV9,TRBJ2-7,NA,TGTGCCAGCAGCGATTCTCTACAGGGGAACGAGCAGTACTTC,CASSDSLQGNEQYF
NA,TRBV15,TRBJ1-1,NA,TGTGCCACCATGGGGAACCGGGGGACTGAAGCTTTCTTT,CATMGNRGTEAFF
NA,TRBV19,TRBJ2-1,NA,TGTGCCAGTAGTATGGGCGGGCGTTCATCCAATGAGCAGTTCTTC,CASSMGGRSSNEQFF
NA,TRBV18,TRBJ2-2,NA,TGTGCCAGCTCACCGGAGAGGGCGAACACCGGGGAGCTGTTTTTT,CASSPERANTGELFF
NA,TRBV5-1,TRBJ2-7,once,TGCGCCAGCAGCTTGGATAGCGTCTCTTACGAGCAGTACTTC,CASSLDSVSYEQYF
TRBD1,TRBV14,TRBJ2-7,NA,TGTGCCAGCAGCCAAGAGGAGGTGGGGAGCGACAGGGTCTCCTACGAGCAGTACTTC,CASSQEEVGSDRVSYEQYF
TRBD1,TRBV9,TRBJ2-7,NA,TGTGCCAGCAGCGTAGGGTCGGACAGGGGATTTAACGAGCAGTACTTC,CASSVGSDRGFNEQYF